The sequence of this T cell receptor (beta chain) was determined in a study of sequential checkpoint blockade in melanoma. In the study overall: 75 to 95 pretreatment tumor DNA samples were TCRβ immunosequenced.

Measured with immunoSEQ multiplex PCR; TCRdb has only the in-frame clones, and not every one. The sample yields roughly 4,000 clones, about 23% seen once. Documented treatment: randomized to nivolumab then ipilimumab (arm A) or the reverse (arm B). The CDR3 loop spans 16 amino acids. Germline CDR1 reads MNHGY; CDR2 reads SAAAGT. V shed 5 bases, J shed 5 bases, and the junction held 11 bases outside the gene matches. This clone is deemed medium-sized (0.01 to 0.1%). The sequence came from a human donor with melanoma. The chain recombines TRBV6-8 with TRBJ1-5, with TRBD1 identical over 8 bases. Sequencing was performed on tumor tissue (inferred from file names), taken from a patient given nivolumab and ipilimumab in sequence. In nucleotides, the CDR3 is TGTGCCAGCAGTGGCCAGACAGGGGTTCGTTATCAGCCCCAGCATTTT. Its protein is CASSGQTGVRYQPQHF.